The 15 T cell receptor beta chains listed next were all sequenced from one sample in a study of shared T cell receptors in the human thymus. Clones were sequenced by immunoSEQ multiplex PCR, and TCRdb holds only the in-frame ones, with some missing. Of hundreds of thousands of clones in the sample, more than 70% were seen once. These same records also appear under a second study, on human thymus T cells.

The sample consisted of thymocytes. The receptors come from a boy less than two years old with a congenital heart defect.

The rearrangement links TRBV9 to TRBJ2-1, with 9 positions matching TRBD2. V dropped 0 bases and J dropped 2; count of bases not matched to a gene: 15. CDR3 length: 20 residues. CDR1 SGDLS and CDR2 YYNGEE come from the germline V gene. The CDR3 DNA follows: TGTGCCAGCAGCGTAGTTAAGGGAATTGGGCCTAGCGGGACCTACAATGAGCAGTTCTTC. It codes for CASSVVKGIGPSGTYNEQFF.

The genes are TRBV19 and TRBJ2-5; a possible D gene is TRBD2 (6 bases). Trimming left V 6 bases short and J 5 bases short, with 16 bases between. This CDR3 spans 14 amino acids. The V gene's germline CDR1 is LNHDA and CDR2 SQIVND (reference sequence). DNA of the CDR3: TGTGCCAGTAGCTATCGGGGGAGTTGGGAGACCCAGTACTTC. Encoded protein: CASSYRGSWETQYF.

The J gene is TRBJ1-2, the V gene TRBV5-4, with 10 positions matching TRBD1. Germline V gene sequence: CDR1 SGHNT, CDR2 YYREEE (reference sequence). The CDR3 runs 15 residues. Trimming took 3 bases from V and 7 from J; bases not matched to a gene: 9. The CDR3 DNA follows: TGTGCCAGCAGCTCCGGGACAGGGGAAGAGGGTGGCTACACCTTC. Amino acid sequence: CASSSGTGEEGGYTF.

The chain couples TRBV25-1 to TRBJ2-2; 7 bases are a match to TRBD1. V trimming: 3 bases; J trimming: 5 bases; junction bases outside the gene matches: 6. Looked up from germline, CDR1 is MGHDK and CDR2 is SYGVNS. The CDR3 sequence is 15 residues long. CDR3 nucleotide sequence: TGTGCCAGCAGTGAGGTGGGACAGAGTACCGGGGAGCTGTTTTTT. Its protein is CASSEVGQSTGELFF.

This chain uses TRBV30 with TRBJ2-5; 9 positions agree with TRBD1. CDR3 length: 15 amino acids. The germline V gene has CDR1 GTSNPN and CDR2 SVGIG (reference sequence). V lost 5 bases to trimming and J lost 5 bases; unmatched junction nucleotides: 12. CDR3 DNA sequence: TGTGCCTGGGGTGACCGGGACAGGGCGCCGGAGACCCAGTACTTC. As protein: CAWGDRDRAPETQYF.

The genes are TRBV28 and TRBJ1-6; 7 nucleotides align to TRBD1. CDR3 length: 14 residues. Germline CDR1 is MDHEN and CDR2 is SYDVKM. The junction had 6 bases not matched to a gene; V was cut back by 5 bases and J by 8 bases. CDR3 sequence (DNA): TGTGCCAGCAGTCACAGGGGCCCTTATTCACCCCTCCACTTT. This sequence encodes CASSHRGPYSPLHF.

DNA for the CDR3: TGTGCCAGCAGCAAAGCGCCCCTAGCGTTGACAGATACGCAGTATTTT. It is translated as CASSKAPLALTDTQYF. The chain couples TRBV21-1 to TRBJ2-3; TRBD2, as called in the table, went unchecked against the DNA. TRBV21-1 represents a pseudogene. This CDR3 comprises 16 residues.

A word on this clone: Because the CDR3 is missing its conserved closing phenylalanine or tryptophan, this is likely a read error. No DNA is shown, since the ends of the CDR3 on it are uncertain; the CDR3 is the one TCRdb lists. J is TRBJ2-7 and V is TRBV21-1; the table's TRBD1 call for D was not verified on the DNA. TRBV21-1 is given as a pseudogene. The CDR3 comprises 12 residues, both ends counted. The CDR3: CASSKGFGPGYI.

The chain employs TRBV4-2 and TRBJ2-3, with 7 bases matching TRBD2. The germline V gene encodes CDR1 LGHNA and CDR2 YNFKEQ. With V trimmed by 0 bases and J by 2 bases, 5 bases remained unmatched. CDR3 size: 16 residues. The CDR3 nucleotides are TGTGCCAGCAGCCAAGAGACGGGGGACTACACAGATACGCAGTATTTT. Its translation is CASSQETGDYTDTQYF.

This clone is a singleton in its sample. The genes are TRBV5-1 and TRBJ2-7, with 10 positions matching TRBD2. Trimming removed 4 bases from V and 7 bases from J; junction bases left unmatched: 8. The germline gives CDR1 SGHRS, CDR2 YFSETQ. The CDR3 loop spans 14 amino acids. CDR3: CASSKRGGREEQYF. In nucleotides, the CDR3 is TGCGCCAGCAGCAAGCGGGGGGGCCGTGAGGAGCAGTACTTC.

V and J are TRBV6-5 and TRBJ1-1; TRBD1 might be the D (5 bases). This CDR3 comprises 15 residues. The V gene lost 7 bases and the J gene lost 5 bases, with 20 bases spanning the gap. From germline, CDR1 is MNHEY and CDR2 SVGAGI. This chain's CDR3 is CASTPPGGFQTEAFF. The CDR3 bases are TGTGCCAGCACCCCACCGGGGGGATTTCAAACTGAAGCTTTCTTT.

The rearrangement joins TRBV7-8 to TRBJ1-4; tentative D call: TRBD1 (5 bases). V lost 11 bases and J 7 bases, leaving 14 bases between the germline ends. Germline V lookup: CDR1 SGHVS, CDR2 FQNEAQ. The CDR3 covers 12 residues. Here the CDR3 reads CACGGEGEKLFF. As DNA, the CDR3 is TGTGCCTGCGGGGGGGAAGGTGAAAAACTGTTTTTT. Supplemented by reference TRBV7-8 and TRBJ1-4, the full variable domain reads GAGVSQSPRYKVAKRGQDVALRCDPISGHVSLFWYQQALGQGPEFLTYFQNEAQLDKSGLPSDRFFAERPEGSVSTLKIQRTQQEDSAVYLCACGGEGEKLFFGSGTQLSVL.

The genes are TRBV4-1 and TRBJ1-1, with D unresolved. CDR1 and CDR2 from the germline V gene are MGHRA and YSYEKL. The V end lost 1 base, the J end lost 3 bases, and 18 bases lay between the germline ends. CDR3 length equals 17 residues. The CDR3 spells CASSQALNSGEDTEAFF. The CDR3 DNA is TGCGCCAGCAGCCAAGCACTCAACAGTGGGGAGGACACTGAAGCTTTCTTT.

V gene TRBV27 combines with J gene TRBJ2-7; a weak D match, TRBD1 (5 bases). The CDR3 totals 16 residues. Trimming cost V 5 bases and J 0 bases, with 17 bases left between them. CDR1 and CDR2 from the germline V gene are MNHEY and SMNVEV (reference sequence). CDR3 sequence (DNA): TGTGCCAGCAGTCCCAGGGTAGGGGCCACCTCCTACGAGCAGTACTTC. Amino acid sequence: CASSPRVGATSYEQYF.

The chain links TRBV28 to TRBJ2-3, with 12 bases identical to TRBD2. Germline V gene sequence: CDR1 MDHEN, CDR2 SYDVKM. With V trimmed by 3 bases and J by 4 bases, 5 bases remained unmatched. The CDR3 covers 16 residues. The CDR3, as DNA: TGTGCCAGCAGTTTTCTAGCGGGGGGGCGGGCAGATACGCAGTATTTT. Amino acids: CASSFLAGGRADTQYF.